One sample yielded the 32 T cell receptor beta chains listed below, sequenced in a study of Graves' ophthalmopathy and Graves' hyperthyroidism. Investigators amplified TCR beta CDR3 regions from RNA transcripts. RT-PCR with HTBI primers came first, then second-round multiplex PCR. TCRdb ran MiXCR on the multiplex PCR reads and lists one entry per CDR3 protein. Of 500,000 to 700,000 distinct CDR3 sequences listed, 35% to 45% are singletons. Specimen: peripheral blood or thyroid tissue (not recorded which). The receptors derive from an adult man with Graves' hyperthyroidism.

Worth noting for this clonotype: Germline is not matched at one junction end, which may reflect a read error. J is TRBJ2-2 and V is TRBV24-1; 11 bases map to TRBD1. The CDR3 runs 11 residues. The germline gives CDR1 KGHDR, CDR2 SFDVKD. CDR3 loop: CATSAHRDRGF. CDR3 DNA: TGTGCCACCAGTGCCCACCGGGACAGGGGGTTT.

This clonotype appeared many times. CDR3 nucleotides: TGTGCCAGCAGTTTCCGGGACTTAGCTGTGTACGAGCAGTACTTC. It translates to CASSFRDLAVYEQYF. V gene TRBV7-9 combines with J gene TRBJ2-7; perhaps TRBD2 as D (6 bases). The CDR3 has 15 residues. Trimming removed 6 bases at V and 4 bases at J, with 19 bases between. Germline lookup yields CDR1 SEHNR and CDR2 FQNEAQ (reference sequence).

This clonotype appeared a few times. The CDR3 spells CASSLAGQGRVETQYF. The CDR3 DNA is TGTGCCAGCAGCTTGGCCGGACAGGGGAGGGTAGAGACCCAGTACTTC. This rearrangement joins TRBV5-6 to TRBJ2-5; 9 nucleotides align to TRBD1. Per the germline V gene, CDR1 is SGHDT and CDR2 is YYEEEE. CDR3 size: 16 residues. V lost 0 bases and J lost 4; bases outside the gene matches: 7.

The chain combines TRBV10-2 with TRBJ2-3; 7 nucleotides align to TRBD1. Germline loops: CDR1 WSHSY, CDR2 SAAADI. The CDR3 has 14 amino acids. V gave up 6 bases and J gave up 0 bases; unmatched junction bases: 3. The CDR3 loop reads CASRGQISTDTQYF. The DNA for the CDR3 is TGCGCCAGCAGGGGACAGATTAGCACAGATACGCAGTATTTT.

This clonotype was observed at least ten times. The chain is built from TRBV7-9 and TRBJ1-1; no clear D gene. Germline CDR1 and CDR2: SEHNR and FQNEAQ (reference sequence). The CDR3 contains 16 residues. The V gene lost 4 bases and the J gene lost 0 bases, with 15 bases spanning the gap. CDR3 DNA sequence: TGTGCCAGCAGCTCCGCGAGTGGGGTGGTGAACACTGAAGCTTTCTTT. Amino acid sequence: CASSSASGVVNTEAFF.

The V and J genes are TRBV20-1 and TRBJ1-1, with D tentatively TRBD1 (5 bases). Trimming pared 2 bases from V and 7 bases from J, leaving 20 bases between. The CDR3 is made up of 15 amino acids. CDR1 and CDR2 from the germline V gene are DFQATT and SNEGSKA (reference sequence). As DNA, the CDR3 is TGCAGTGCTAGACGGGACTTTAGGGCGGAGTTTGAAGCTTTCTTT. It yields the protein CSARRDFRAEFEAFF.

This clonotype was found many times. The V and J genes are TRBV5-1 and TRBJ2-7; D is unresolved. Per germline, CDR1 SGHRS and CDR2 YFSETQ. There are 13 residues in the CDR3. V lost 3 bases and J lost 3, with 10 bases in between. The CDR3 reads CASSSTTFYEQYF. DNA of the CDR3: TGCGCCAGCAGCTCCACGACTTTCTACGAGCAGTACTTC.

This clonotype was counted many times. The CDR3 DNA is TGTGCCATCAGTGAGTCGGGCCGGGACACCTCCTACGAGCAGTACTTC. Translated, it gives CAISESGRDTSYEQYF. The chain has TRBV10-3 and TRBJ2-7; possible D gene TRBD1, 6 bases. The CDR3 runs to 16 residues. The ends were cut back, 0 bases at V and 0 bases at J, with 12 bases in the middle. Germline lookup yields CDR1 ENHRY and CDR2 SYGVKD.

The CDR3 is CASTRTSGDTGELFF. Here the CDR3 DNA reads TGTGCCAGCACTCGTACTAGCGGGGACACCGGGGAGCTGTTTTTT. J is TRBJ2-2 and V is TRBV6-5; 10 bases match TRBD2. J gave up 3 bases and V 7 bases, and 5 bases lay outside the gene matches. This CDR3 spans 15 amino acids. Germline CDR1 reads MNHEY; CDR2 reads SVGAGI.

This clonotype was found many times. V is TRBV6-5 and J is TRBJ2-7; D may be TRBD1 or TRBD2 (5 bases each). Germline lookup yields CDR1 MNHEY and CDR2 SVGAGI. V was pared by 6 bases and J by 4 bases, with 16 bases between. The length of the CDR3 is 14 residues. The CDR3 bases are TGTGCCAGCAGGACCGGGACGCCAGTTTACGAGCAGTACTTC. Protein sequence: CASRTGTPVYEQYF.

This clonotype was observed at least ten times. The chain links TRBV12-3 or TRBV12-4 to TRBJ2-5, with D possibly TRBD1 on 6 matching bases. Trimming stripped 6 bases from V and 0 bases from J, with 11 bases between. The length of the CDR3 is 14 residues. The chain's CDR3 is CASRPGQYQETQYF. The CDR3 DNA sequence: TGTGCCAGCAGGCCCGGACAGTACCAAGAGACCCAGTACTTC.

The chain recombines TRBV12-3 or TRBV12-4 with TRBJ1-4; 8 nucleotides match TRBD1. Unmatched junction bases numbered 9, after V lost 7 bases and J lost 8 bases. The CDR3 sequence is 14 residues long. CDR3 amino acids: CASKRAGTGEKLFF. CDR3 nucleotides: TGTGCCAGCAAACGAGCCGGGACAGGCGAAAAACTGTTTTTT.

The sample holds a few counts of this clonotype. The chain employs TRBV12-3 or TRBV12-4 and TRBJ1-4, with a weak D call TRBD1 (6 bases). This CDR3 is built from 18 residues. Trimming removed 4 bases at V and 2 bases at J, with 20 bases between. The CDR3 coding sequence is TGTGCCAGCAGTTCGTACAGGGACGGGAGAGGCACTAATGAAAAACTGTTTTTT. Residues: CASSSYRDGRGTNEKLFF.

This clonotype came up many times. V and J are TRBV29-1 and TRBJ2-7, with a weak D call TRBD1 (7 bases). Germline V gene sequence: CDR1 SQVTM, CDR2 ANQGSEA. CDR3 length: 12 residues. The V and J ends lost 6 bases and 6 bases respectively, with 15 bases between them. The CDR3 loop is CSVNPEGAEQYF. Here the CDR3 DNA reads TGCAGCGTCAACCCGGAGGGGGCCGAGCAGTACTTC.

The V and J genes are TRBV7-7 and TRBJ2-5; 7 nucleotides match TRBD2. The end of the DNA is better explained by TRBJ2-1, so the J call may be wrong. The CDR3 contains 16 residues. Per germline, CDR1 SSHAT and CDR2 FNYEAQ (reference sequence). The CDR3 DNA is TGTGCCAGCAGCTTATGGAGACTAGCTAGAGGCGATGAGCAGTTCTTC. It encodes CASSLWRLARGDEQFF.

At least ten counts were recorded for this clonotype. V usage is TRBV28 and J usage is TRBJ1-2; D is undetermined. V shed 8 bases and J shed 8 bases, with 12 bases lying between them. The CDR3 runs to 11 residues. CDR1 MDHEN and CDR2 SYDVKM come from the germline V gene. As DNA, the CDR3 is TGTGCCAGCGGCGGAGAAGGGGGCTACACCTTC. It specifies CASGGEGGYTF.

Ten or more counts support this clonotype. This sequence joins TRBV5-8 and TRBJ2-5, with D tentatively TRBD1 (7 bases). The CDR3 has 17 amino acids. Germline V gene sequence: CDR1 SGHTS, CDR2 YDEGEE. V dropped 1 base and J dropped 0 bases, with 16 bases sitting between them. The DNA of the CDR3 is TGTGCCAGCAGCTTGAAGACGGCAGGGGGGTACCAAGAGACCCAGTACTTC. Translation gives CASSLKTAGGYQETQYF.

The chain recombines TRBV5-1 with TRBJ1-2; 10 positions agree with TRBD1. Germline V CDR1 and CDR2: SGHRS, YFSETQ. The CDR3 consists of 15 residues. V lost 4 bases, J lost 3 bases, and 6 bases stayed unmatched. CDR3 nucleotide sequence: TGCGCCAGCAGCGCGACAGGGGGCGAGGACTATGGCTACACCTTC. Its protein product is CASSATGGEDYGYTF.

In regard to this clonotype: A much more abundant neighbour one base away suggests this may be a read error. The chain links TRBV29-1 to TRBJ2-2; TRBD1 or TRBD2 may be the D gene (7 bases each). Germline CDR1 reads SQVTM; CDR2 reads ANQGSEA. The CDR3 totals 12 residues. CDR3 DNA sequence: TGCAGCGGTCAGGGGGGGGGCGGGGAGCCGTTTTTT. Encoded protein: CSGQGGGGEPFF.

The chain combines TRBV10-3 with TRBJ2-6, with D uncertain. CDR1 ENHRY and CDR2 SYGVKD come from the germline V gene. The CDR3 has 17 amino acids. V lost 6 bases and J lost 0, with 15 bases in between. The CDR3 is CAIRSVETGSGANVLTF. Written as DNA, the CDR3 is TGTGCCATCAGGAGCGTAGAAACGGGCTCTGGGGCCAACGTCCTGACTTTC.

A few counts support this clonotype. This clone may be a read error of a much larger clone one base away. The rearrangement joins TRBV12-3 or TRBV12-4 to TRBJ1-2; maybe TRBD1 (6 bases). This CDR3 is built from 16 residues. Trimming left V 6 bases short and J 8 bases short, with 25 bases between. The CDR3 protein is CASSQRARDRFRGYTF. CDR3 in DNA: TGTGCCAGCAGCCAAAGAGCCCGAGACAGGTTCCGCGGCTACACCTTC.

This clonotype was seen ten or more times. The rearrangement links TRBV5-1 to TRBJ1-6; D gene unclear. In germline, CDR1 is SGHRS, CDR2 YFSETQ. Trimming took off 0 bases at V and 2 bases at J, with 6 bases between the two ends. The CDR3 length is 15 residues. This chain's CDR3 is CASSLDSPYNSPLHF. The CDR3 DNA sequence: TGCGCCAGCAGCTTGGACAGCCCCTATAATTCACCCCTCCACTTT.

This clonotype occurred many times. V usage is TRBV7-9 and J usage is TRBJ2-7; TRBD2 matches 7 bases. With 1 base clipped from V and 13 bases from J, the junction kept 10 bases outside the gene matches. The CDR3 contains 13 residues. Germline V gene sequence: CDR1 SEHNR, CDR2 FQNEAQ (reference sequence). DNA of the CDR3: TGTGCCAGCAGCTTAGACTTAAGCGGGGATTGTTACTTC. Translating gives CASSLDLSGDCYF.

J is TRBJ2-6 and V is TRBV2; D perhaps matches TRBD1 (5 bases). Germline V CDR1 and CDR2: SNHLY, FYNNEI. The CDR3 runs to 14 residues. V lost 7 bases and J 4 bases, leaving 11 bases between the germline ends. CDR3 coding DNA: TGTGCCAGCATACGGTGGACAGGGGCCAACGTCCTGACTTTC. This sequence encodes CASIRWTGANVLTF.

Regarding this clonotype: This may come from a read error, since a much larger clone is one base off. The chain has TRBV10-3 and TRBJ2-7; D is ambiguous. CDR3 length equals 12 residues. Per the germline V gene, CDR1 is ENHRY and CDR2 is SYGVKD. The CDR3 loop reads CASSLTFFEQYF. Written as DNA, the CDR3 is TGTGCCAGCAGTTTAACTTTCTTCGAGCAGTACTTC.

This clonotype was counted only a few times. The chain employs TRBV30 and TRBJ2-2, with TRBD1 matching over 7 bases. V dropped 7 bases and J dropped 7; count of bases not matched to a gene: 9. The CDR3 is 13 amino acids. Germline assignment: CDR1 GTSNPN and CDR2 SVGIG (reference sequence). The CDR3 spells CAYRQGYIGELFF. For the CDR3, the DNA is TGTGCCTACAGACAGGGTTACATCGGGGAGCTGTTTTTT.

This clonotype was recorded many times. The chain employs TRBV2 and TRBJ2-2; TRBD2 agrees at 12 bases. The germline V gene has CDR1 SNHLY and CDR2 FYNNEI. The V segment lost 6 bases and the J segment 5 bases; nucleotides outside the gene matches: 7. The CDR3 runs to 16 residues. The CDR3 DNA sequence: TGTGCCAGCAGCATCACTAGCGGGGGGTTAACCGGGGAGCTGTTTTTT. Amino acids: CASSITSGGLTGELFF.

The chain couples TRBV7-2 to TRBJ1-3; no clear D gene. V lost 1 base and J lost 0, with 10 bases in between. The CDR3 totals 16 residues. Germline V gene data show CDR1 as SGHTA and CDR2 as FQGNSA. The CDR3 loop reads CASSLGGSSSGNTIYF. Here the CDR3 DNA reads TGTGCCAGCAGCTTAGGCGGCTCCAGCTCTGGAAACACCATATATTTT. The full variable domain, rest sourced from reference TRBV7-2 and TRBJ1-3, is GAGVSQSPSNKVTEKGKDVELRCDPISGHTALYWYRQSLGQGLEFLIYFQGNSAPDKSGLPSDRFSAERTGGSVSTLTIQRTQQEDSAVYLCASSLGGSSSGNTIYFGEGSWLTVV.

This clonotype was counted a few times. The CDR3, as DNA: TGCAGCGGACAGGGACCGGTCGGCGATACGCAGTATTTT. Translation gives CSGQGPVGDTQYF. This rearrangement joins TRBV29-1 to TRBJ2-3; 7 bases map to TRBD1. Germline V gene sequence: CDR1 SQVTM, CDR2 ANQGSEA. CDR3 size: 13 residues. V was clipped by 7 bases and J by 6 bases; unmatched bases: 10.

The chain recombines TRBV29-1 with TRBJ2-5; 11 nucleotides agree with TRBD1. Germline CDR1 is SQVTM and CDR2 is ANQGSEA. This CDR3 region has 14 residues. Unmatched junction bases numbered 7, after V lost 5 bases and J lost 5 bases. CDR3 sequence (DNA): TGCAGCGTTAAGGGGACAGGGGGAGAGGAGACCCAGTACTTC. This codes for CSVKGTGGEETQYF. The entire variable domain, with the rest obtained from reference TRBV29-1 and TRBJ2-5, is as follows: SAVISQKPSRDICQRGTSLTIQCQVDSQVTMMFWYRQQPGQSLTLIATANQGSEATYESGFVIDKFPISRPNLTFSTLTVSNMSPEDSSIYLCSVKGTGGEETQYFGPGTRLLVL.

This clonotype showed up just a few times. This chain uses TRBV12-3 or TRBV12-4 with TRBJ1-1, with 9 bases that match TRBD1. CDR3 length equals 15 residues. Trimming cost V 5 bases and J 3 bases; bases outside gene matches: 7. The CDR3 coding sequence is TGTGCCAGCAGTCAACAGGACAGGGGTTACACTGAAGCTTTCTTT. It codes for CASSQQDRGYTEAFF.

The chain joins TRBV6-5 to TRBJ1-4, with TRBD1 matching 7 bases. CDR1 and CDR2 (germline): MNHEY, SVGAGI. V was pared by 6 bases and J by 0 bases, with 16 bases of the junction left unmatched. This CDR3 has 19 amino acids. For the CDR3, the DNA is TGTGCCAGCAGGAACCAGGGGGAGGGATTGTCTACAACTAATGAAAAACTGTTTTTT. Protein: CASRNQGEGLSTTNEKLFF.